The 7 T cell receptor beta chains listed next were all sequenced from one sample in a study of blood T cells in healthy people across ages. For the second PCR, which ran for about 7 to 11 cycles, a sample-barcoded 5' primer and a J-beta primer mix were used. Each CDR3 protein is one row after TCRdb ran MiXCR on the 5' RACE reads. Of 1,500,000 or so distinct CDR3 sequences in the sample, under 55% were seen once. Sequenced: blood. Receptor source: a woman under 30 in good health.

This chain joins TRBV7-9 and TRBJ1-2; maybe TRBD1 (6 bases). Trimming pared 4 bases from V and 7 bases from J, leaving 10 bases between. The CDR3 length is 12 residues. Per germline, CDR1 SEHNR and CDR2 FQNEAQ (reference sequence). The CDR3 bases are TGTGCCAGCAGCTACAGGGTTTTTGGCTACACCTTC. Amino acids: CASSYRVFGYTF. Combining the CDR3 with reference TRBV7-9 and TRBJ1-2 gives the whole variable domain DTGVSQNPRHKITKRGQNVTFRCDPISEHNRLYWYRQTLGQGPEFLTYFQNEAQLEKSRLLSDRFSAERPKGSFSTLEIQRTEQGDSAMYLCASSYRVFGYTFGSGTRLTVV.

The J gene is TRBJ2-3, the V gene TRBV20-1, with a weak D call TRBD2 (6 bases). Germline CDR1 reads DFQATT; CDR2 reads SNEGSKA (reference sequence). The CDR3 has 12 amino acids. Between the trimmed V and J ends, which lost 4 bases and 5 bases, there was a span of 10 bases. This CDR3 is CSANRLGDTQYF. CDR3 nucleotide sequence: TGCAGTGCTAACAGACTAGGAGATACGCAGTATTTT.

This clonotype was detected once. This CDR3 reads CASSERWDRGHSNQPQHF. The CDR3 DNA reads TGTGCCAGCAGTGAAAGGTGGGACAGGGGGCATAGCAATCAGCCCCAGCATTTT. The rearrangement uses TRBV25-1 and TRBJ1-5, with 12 bases lining up with TRBD1. CDR1 and CDR2 (germline): MGHDK, SYGVNS. Germline trimming cut 2 bases from V and 0 bases from J; bases unmatched to any gene: 5. This CDR3 spans 18 amino acids.

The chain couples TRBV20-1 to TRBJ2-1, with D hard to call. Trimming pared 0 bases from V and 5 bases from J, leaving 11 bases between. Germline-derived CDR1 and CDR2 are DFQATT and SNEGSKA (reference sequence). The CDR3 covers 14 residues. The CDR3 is CSARDRLGDNEQFF. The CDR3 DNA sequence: TGCAGTGCTAGAGATCGGCTAGGAGACAATGAGCAGTTCTTC.

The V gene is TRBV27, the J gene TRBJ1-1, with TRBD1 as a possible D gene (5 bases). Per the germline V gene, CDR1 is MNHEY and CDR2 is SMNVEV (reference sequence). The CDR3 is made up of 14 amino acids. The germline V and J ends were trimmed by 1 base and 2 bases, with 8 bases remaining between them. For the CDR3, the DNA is TGTGCCAGCAGTTTATGGGGCTCTAACACTGAAGCTTTCTTT. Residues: CASSLWGSNTEAFF.

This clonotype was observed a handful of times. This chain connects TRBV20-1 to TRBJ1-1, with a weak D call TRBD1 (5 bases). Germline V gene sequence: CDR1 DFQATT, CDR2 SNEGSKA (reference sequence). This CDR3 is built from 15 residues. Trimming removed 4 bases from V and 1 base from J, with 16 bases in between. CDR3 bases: TGCAGTGCTACTCAAACCGGGACGGGGAACACTGAAGCTTTCTTT. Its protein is CSATQTGTGNTEAFF.

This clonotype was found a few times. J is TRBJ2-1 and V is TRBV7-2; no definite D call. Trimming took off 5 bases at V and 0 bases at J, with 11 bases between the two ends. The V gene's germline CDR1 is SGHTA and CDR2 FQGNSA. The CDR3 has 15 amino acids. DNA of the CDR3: TGTGCCAGCAGCGACGGCAGTTACTCCTACAATGAGCAGTTCTTC. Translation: CASSDGSYSYNEQFF.